The 11 T cell receptor beta chains reported below all come from one sample, sequenced in a study of blood T cells in healthy people across ages. The use of a sample-barcoded 5' primer and a J-beta primer mix characterized a second PCR of roughly 6 to 11 cycles. TCRdb passed the 5' RACE reads through MiXCR, listing each CDR3 protein once. The sample includes some 1.8 million distinct CDR3 sequences, 30% to 40% seen only once; the top ten take 20% to 25%. Sequenced sample: blood. The source is a human donor in good health.

As to this clonotype: A much more abundant neighbour one base away suggests this may be a read error. This rearrangement joins TRBV6-1 to TRBJ2-7, with 10 nucleotides matching TRBD2. The CDR3 contains 14 residues. Germline CDR1 is MNHNS and CDR2 is SASEGT. The CDR3 region is CVSGGELGPYEQYF. For the CDR3, the DNA is TGTGTCAGCGGGGGGGAGTTGGGGCCCTACGAGCAGTACTTC.

This clonotype has just one count. The chain joins TRBV6-2 or TRBV6-3 to TRBJ2-1; D is perhaps TRBD1 (6 bases). The CDR3 consists of 16 residues. The V end was cut by 10 bases, the J end by 4 bases, with 23 bases between. Germline V lookup: CDR1 MNHEY, CDR2 SVGEGT. For the CDR3, the DNA is TGTGCCACGCAGCGGACAGCGAGTCCCTATTACAATGAGCAGTTCTTC. This gives the protein CATQRTASPYYNEQFF.

The rearrangement links TRBV6-1 to TRBJ2-1, with 8 bases identical to TRBD2. The CDR3 runs 18 residues. In germline, CDR1 is MNHNS, CDR2 SASEGT. V gave up 6 bases and J gave up 0 bases; unmatched junction bases: 13. The CDR3 reads CASRRGLAGISSYNEQFF. The CDR3 nucleotides read TGTGCCAGCAGGCGGGGATTAGCGGGGATCAGCTCCTACAATGAGCAGTTCTTC.

Here the CDR3 reads CASSLAPQGSVLGEQFF. DNA of the CDR3: TGTGCCAGCAGCTTAGCCCCCCAAGGGTCTGTTTTGGGAGAGCAGTTCTTC. The chain has TRBV7-2 and TRBJ2-1; no firm D call. Germline V gene sequence: CDR1 SGHTA, CDR2 FQGNSA. The V end lost 0 bases, the J end lost 10 bases, and 22 bases lay between the germline ends. CDR3 size: 17 residues.

The J gene is TRBJ2-3, the V gene TRBV10-3; possibly TRBD2 for D (5 bases). The germline CDR1 and CDR2 sequences are ENHRY and SYGVKD. Trimming cost V 4 bases and J 5 bases, with 10 bases left between them. This CDR3 is 13 amino acids long. The CDR3 DNA follows: TGTGCCATCAGTGTCGCCGGGATAGATACGCAGTATTTT. It codes for CAISVAGIDTQYF.

This chain connects TRBV2 to TRBJ1-2; weak D call: TRBD1 (6 bases). The CDR3 has 14 residues. The germline V gene encodes CDR1 SNHLY and CDR2 FYNNEI. With 8 bases removed from V and 3 bases from J, the gap between germline ends came to 16 bases. The CDR3 nucleotides read TGTGCCAGCGGTCCCCCCGGGGGGCACTATGGCTACACCTTC. Amino acids: CASGPPGGHYGYTF.

V gene TRBV7-2 combines with J gene TRBJ2-3; D gene unclear. From germline, CDR1 is SGHTA and CDR2 FQGNSA. The V end was cut by 6 bases, the J end by 5 bases, with 18 bases between. This CDR3 is 15 amino acids long. In DNA form, the CDR3 reads TGTACCAGCAGTCTACTTGGGCCCGGCCTAGATACGCAGTATTTT. It specifies CTSSLLGPGLDTQYF.

This sequence joins TRBV7-2 and TRBJ2-3; 8 nucleotides match TRBD2. The germline gives CDR1 SGHTA, CDR2 FQGNSA. This CDR3 has 18 amino acids. V shed 4 bases, J shed 2 bases, and the junction held 14 bases outside the gene matches. The CDR3 loop reads CASSSSHPAGATTDTQYF. In nucleotides, the CDR3 is TGTGCCAGCAGCTCATCCCACCCAGCGGGGGCGACCACAGATACGCAGTATTTT.

The chain carries TRBV18 and TRBJ1-1; D perhaps matches TRBD1 (5 bases). The length of the CDR3 is 16 residues. Germline values: CDR1 KGHSH, CDR2 LQKENI. V gave up 2 bases and J gave up 4 bases, with 17 bases separating them. CDR3 sequence reads: CASSPDVRASATEAFF. The CDR3 DNA reads as TGTGCCAGCTCACCAGATGTCAGGGCCTCTGCCACTGAAGCTTTCTTT. The full variable domain, with the rest looked up from reference TRBV18 and TRBJ1-1, is NAGVMQNPRHLVRRRGQEARLRCSPMKGHSHVYWYRQLPEEGLKFMVYLQKENIIDESGMPKERFSAEFPKEGPSILRIQQVVRGDSAAYFCASSPDVRASATEAFFGQGTRLTVV.

Only one count was recorded for this clonotype. The chain has TRBV6-5 and TRBJ2-7; 7 bases map to TRBD1. Germline V gene data show CDR1 as MNHEY and CDR2 as SVGAGI. The V gene end was trimmed by 6 bases and the J gene end by 6 bases; junction bases not matched to a gene: 5. This CDR3 has 12 amino acids. CDR3 DNA: TGTGCCAGCAGCGCGACAGGGCCCGAGCAGTACTTC. Amino acid sequence: CASSATGPEQYF.

This clonotype has at least ten counts. J is TRBJ1-2 and V is TRBV29-1; 11 bases match TRBD1. The CDR3 is 14 amino acids. In germline, CDR1 is SQVTM, CDR2 ANQGSEA. After removal of 3 bases from V and 3 bases from J, the junction contained 3 bases not matched to a gene. This CDR3 reads CSVDTGQGDYGYTF. The CDR3 bases are TGCAGCGTTGATACGGGACAGGGGGACTATGGCTACACCTTC.